The subject of this entry is one T cell receptor (beta chain). The target of this receptor is not known. This sample is part of a study of cytomegalovirus exposure and HLA in healthy donors (TCRdb year 2017). Broadly, across the study: According to an earlier analysis of a few hundred of the donors, some 180 million T cells yielded 100 million or so unique TCR beta sequences and 250 to 350 Gb of sequence data. Approximately 300 gigabases of sequencing data and around 85 million unique TCR sequences made up an early release that covered under 750 HLA-typed donors. Of the roughly 400 genotyped donors, over 65% fell in the genetic ancestry cluster associated with self-reported Caucasian donors. The study aimed to test whether cataloging public T cell receptors could reveal signatures of past pathogen exposure. The study used immunosequencing to profile the T cell repertoires of approximately 690 subjects and linked those repertoires to cytomegalovirus serostatus. Along with the roughly 610-subject first cohort, a separate validation cohort of over a hundred different subjects was used. High-throughput TCR immunosequencing, statistical association of individual TCRs with disease status, and machine learning were combined to predict cytomegalovirus infection status. To study patterns of TCR occurrence, a later analysis re-analyzed previously published TCR beta repertoires from more than 550 donors and added high-resolution HLA genotyping. Rather than drawing on any new phenotypic data, the later analysis identified candidate immune exposures from TCR beta sequences and the way those sequences occurred across donors. An earlier analysis of around 640 of the donors used high-throughput TCR beta sequencing to judge whether each TCR beta V gene segment behaved as functional or pseudogenic. Donor age, sex, ethnicity and CMV serostatus were compiled alongside the repertoire data. Genome-wide SNP genotypes for about 55% of the roughly 670 donors were used in a later genetic analysis, which treated that subset as a discovery cohort. Every repertoire in the discovery cohort had been generated on one and the same sequencing platform. HLA typing covered class I and class II loci at four-digit resolution. The number of donors typed differed by locus, with 629-630 for A, B, C, DRB1 and DQB1, roughly 520 for DQA1, about 610 for DPA1, and around 430 for DPB1. Several DR-DQ haplotypes were treated as single units for association and clustering because of strong linkage in the cohort. Across approximately 400 genotyped donors of the cohort, an average of approximately 220,000 unique TCR beta nucleotide sequences per donor were sequenced, and around 20% of those sequences were non-productive.

The library was prepared using the immunoSEQ multiplex PCR assay. The multiplex PCR relied on a mix of 60 forward primers for TCR Vbeta segments and 13 reverse primers for TCR Jbeta segments. A multiplex PCR assay on genomic DNA amplified the CDR3 region of rearranged TCR beta genes. On the Illumina HiSeq System, the amplified TCR beta libraries were sequenced as 87-base-pair reads. The original methods were these. In a later analysis, 70 million to 95 million unique TCR beta chains were counted across the approximately 620 repertoires, and about 9.9 million of these chains were shared by at least two donors. Raw reads were error-corrected and collapsed into unique sequences with a nearest-neighbor algorithm that merged closely related sequences to remove PCR and sequencing errors. To assign V, D and J gene segments, CDR3 sequences were aligned to IMGT reference sequences. For a sequence to be retained, a match of at least six nucleotides to both a V gene segment and a J gene segment was required. A rearrangement counted as productive if the CDR3 had no stop codons and remained in frame with V and J, and every other rearrangement counted as non-productive. CDR3 was defined by IMGT convention, running from the second conserved V-encoded cysteine to the conserved J-encoded phenylalanine. The earlier analysis of 500 to 750 of the donors excluded any sequence lacking an unambiguous match to a single V gene segment. An earlier analysis of over 450 of the donors classified V segments as functional when productive rearrangements were above 56.7% and as segregating when the standard deviation between donors was above 5%. A statistical classification framework was developed to diagnose cytomegalovirus status using the catalog of TCR beta chain sequences. In a later analysis, TCR nucleotide sequences were compared against IMGT/GENE-DB human TR gene sequences so that V and J genes could be assigned. In a later analysis, CDR3 sequences and most-parsimonious VDJ recombination scenarios were assigned using the TCRdist pipeline. In a later analysis, each TCR beta chain was defined by its CDR3 amino acid sequence together with its V-gene family, and reads without a unique V-gene family were excluded. To address suspected cross-contamination and a sequencing artifact, a later analysis removed over 500 highly shared, low-generation-probability nucleotide sequences. A later analysis calculated a clonal expansion index for each public chain from normalized within-repertoire ranks of inferred template counts. In a later analysis, generation probabilities were computed with a VDJ recombination model fitted to out-of-frame rearrangements, and the resulting probabilities were checked against IGoR. In a later analysis, TCR-TCR, TCR-HLA and TCR-CMV co-occurrence was scored with hypergeometric tests, and a repertoire-size bias correction was applied to TCR pairs. A later analysis estimated false discovery rates by permuting HLA or CMV assignments 20 times. A later analysis grouped co-occurring TCRs with DBSCAN, adding TCRdist sequence similarity when clustering within HLA-allele-positive subsets. Repertoires with fewer than 30,000 or more than 120,000 public chains were left out of co-occurrence clustering, as were about 5 repertoires with anomalous nucleotide sharing. TCRdb carries this immuneACCESS record with in-frame sequences only. Its versions omit some clonotypes, under half of them owing to an unresolved V gene in the studies checked, with the rest unexplained. The DNA was the basis for D and trimming; V, J and clone size are from that table. The table held for this sample gives 150,000 or so clones. In total, the top ten clones hold about 2.2% of the sample.

The paper as a whole reports these results and caveats: In a later analysis, several top co-occurrence clusters were reported to appear linked to parvovirus B19, influenza, CMV and Epstein-Barr virus. Linkage disequilibrium might explain the correlated functional status among segregating V segments, but an unknown experimental factor could not be excluded. A later analysis found that most CMV-associated TCR beta chains appeared HLA-restricted, with HLA associations seemingly driven largely by CMV exposure. In a later analysis, TCR association rates were found to vary across HLA loci, with the most associated TCRs seen for DRB1 alleles and the fewest for HLA-C alleles. The authors suggested that the approach could potentially be generalized to other disease states and immunological phenotypes. In vitro tests confirmed that a few of the cytomegalovirus-associated TCR beta chains recognize cytomegalovirus antigens. The study listed 164 TCR beta chains as associated with cytomegalovirus. The sequencing pipeline was judged likely to have produced a cluster of highly shared sequence variants as a technical artifact. An association between a missense DCLRE1C variant and V-gene and J-gene trimming of TCR beta chains was found in a later genetic analysis and replicated in an independent cohort. Roughly uniform sequencing depth across donors was assumed in presence/absence analyses, although this assumption may not hold. Across donors, most TCR sequences were observed very rarely, whereas some public TCRs were present in many individuals. Broadly in line with IMGT annotations, most TCR beta V segments showed up in productive rearrangements about 87% or about 30% of the time in an earlier analysis of approximately 640 of the donors. At a false discovery rate of 0.05, a later analysis linked about 16,000 TCR beta sequences to specific HLA alleles. A further reported finding was that TCR beta sequences accurately predicted the HLA-A and HLA-B alleles for most subjects in the first cohort. Fewer than 20 rarely observed V segments, including chromosome 9 orphons, were excluded from the earlier analysis of approximately 500 of the donors because counts were too low. The cohort was sequenced for TCR beta chains only, and without alpha or paired-chain data the features that could be detected were limited. CMV serostatus was the only immune exposure information available for the cohort. Because HLA typing was unavailable for some donors at each locus, only the typed subset was used in association tests. In a later analysis, HLA-associated TCR beta chains showed more clonal expansion and lower generation probabilities than non-associated chains that were equally common. When HLA alleles, especially DR and DQ, strongly co-occurred, TCR associations were difficult to assign to individual alleles. The classifier was reported to diagnose cytomegalovirus status with high specificity and sensitivity in both the original and validation cohorts. Compared with the 666-donor mean, donors in an Asian-associated ancestry cluster had fewer N-insertions in productive TCRs, according to a later genetic analysis.

The cohort consisted of hundreds of healthy bone marrow donors. All cohort members were sampled while nominally healthy, although unrecorded immune exposures were likely present. The donor tested CMV seronegative and was one of the 352 seronegative cohort members. A peripheral blood sample was collected from each donor, and TCR beta sequencing was performed on peripheral blood mononuclear cells. The Qiagen DNeasy Blood Extraction Kit was used to extract genomic DNA from the blood cell samples. The sequencing input was PBMCs. The receptor comes from a woman aged 18-29 years in good health and CMV-seronegative.

The sequenced DNA is TGTGCCAGTAGGACAGGGTCTCCTGAAGCTTTCTTT. It translates as CASRTGSPEAFF. In this chain, TRBV19 is recombined with TRBJ1-1, with 7 bases matching TRBD1. From cysteine to phenylalanine, the CDR3 is 12 amino acids long. CDR3 DNA only is kept here, 36 bases in frame from base 1. CDR1 LNHDA and CDR2 SQIVND were looked up in the germline V gene (reference sequence). The junction shows trimming of 6 bases on V and 6 bases on J, and the gene matches do not reach 4 bases of it.